Each of the 21 T cell receptor beta chains below was sequenced from the same sample in a study of OX40 agonist ivuxolimab in advanced cancers. The method was immunoSEQ multiplex PCR; TCRdb's version includes in-frame clones alone and lacks a portion of them. The data show some 81,000 clones, more than 70% seen once. The starting material was CD4+ or CD8+ T cells sorted from blood, obtained in a trial of the OX40 agonist ivuxolimab. These receptors were collected from an adult with an advanced solid tumor such as melanoma, head and neck, liver or kidney cancer.

The chain uses TRBV28 and TRBJ1-4; D possibly corresponds to TRBD1 (6 bases). The germline gives CDR1 MDHEN, CDR2 SYDVKM. The length of the CDR3 is 16 residues. With 7 bases removed from V and 3 bases from J, the gap between germline ends came to 18 bases. The CDR3 DNA reads as TGTGCCAGCACCTCGGGGGCAGCGGCATCTAATGAAAAACTGTTTTTT. Protein sequence: CASTSGAAASNEKLFF.

The rearrangement joins TRBV7-9 to TRBJ2-7; D is unresolved. Per the germline V gene, CDR1 is SEHNR and CDR2 is FQNEAQ (reference sequence). The V gene lost 4 bases and the J gene lost 6 bases, with 7 bases spanning the gap. The CDR3 spans 11 residues. CDR3 coding DNA: TGTGCCAGCAGCTCCACGGTCGAGCAGTACTTC. This translates into CASSSTVEQYF.

The rearrangement uses TRBV19 and TRBJ1-3; D not certain. The germline gives CDR1 LNHDA, CDR2 SQIVND (reference sequence). The V end lost 6 bases, the J end lost 8 bases, and 14 bases lay between the germline ends. The CDR3 totals 13 residues. DNA of the CDR3: TGTGCCAGTAGAAACTTGGCACGGGACACCATATATTTT. The encoded protein is CASRNLARDTIYF.

The chain combines TRBV19 with TRBJ1-2; D gene unclear. The CDR3 loop spans 14 amino acids. Germline loops: CDR1 LNHDA, CDR2 SQIVND (reference sequence). Trimming cost V 5 bases and J 3 bases, with 13 bases left between them. The CDR3 here is CASSPRRAYYGYTF. In nucleotides, the CDR3 is TGTGCCAGTAGTCCCCGTAGGGCGTACTATGGCTACACCTTC.

This chain uses TRBV6-5 with TRBJ2-7; tentative D call: TRBD1 (5 bases). CDR3 length equals 14 residues. Trimming left V 5 bases short and J 3 bases short, with 14 bases between. CDR1 and CDR2 from the germline V gene are MNHEY and SVGAGI. CDR3 amino acids: CASSPDRYLYEQYF. The CDR3 nucleotides read TGTGCCAGCAGTCCCGACAGATACCTCTACGAGCAGTACTTC.

V and J are TRBV2 and TRBJ2-3; maybe TRBD1 (5 bases). CDR3 length: 14 amino acids. Germline V gene sequence: CDR1 SNHLY, CDR2 FYNNEI. V was cut by 1 base and J by 5 bases, with 10 bases left in between. CDR3 in DNA: TGTGCCAGCAGTGAAGGCCGTAGGGGAGATACGCAGTATTTT. This gives the protein CASSEGRRGDTQYF.

The rearrangement joins TRBV28 to TRBJ1-5, with no clear D. Deletions cut 7 bases from V and 6 bases from J, with 10 bases between. The CDR3 extends over 12 amino acids. Germline V lookup: CDR1 MDHEN, CDR2 SYDVKM. The CDR3 reads CASTPAAQPQHF. CDR3 DNA: TGTGCCAGCACTCCAGCGGCTCAGCCCCAGCATTTT.

The rearrangement uses TRBV19 and TRBJ1-2, with D perhaps TRBD1 (5 bases). The germline gives CDR1 LNHDA, CDR2 SQIVND (reference sequence). The CDR3 is 14 amino acids. The V and J ends lost 7 bases and 3 bases respectively, with 15 bases between them. CDR3 sequence (DNA): TGTGCCAGTACCCCGGGGCAAAGGGACTATGGCTACACCTTC. It codes for CASTPGQRDYGYTF.

In regard to this clone: The sample carries other DNA sequences with the same CDR3. The V and J genes are TRBV18 and TRBJ2-3; D gene ambiguous. The germline CDR1 and CDR2 sequences are KGHSH and LQKENI. The CDR3 has 12 residues. Deletions cut 2 bases from V and 0 bases from J, with 0 bases between. The CDR3 is CASSPSTDTQYF. The CDR3 bases are TGTGCCAGCTCACCAAGCACAGATACGCAGTATTTT.

This chain uses TRBV7-9 with TRBJ1-2, with D perhaps TRBD1 (5 bases). Germline V lookup: CDR1 SEHNR, CDR2 FQNEAQ (reference sequence). The V end lost 3 bases, the J end lost 5 bases, and 10 bases lay between the germline ends. The CDR3 has 13 residues. The CDR3 DNA is TGTGCCAGCAGCTTGGGGGGAGCTTATGGCTACACCTTC. The encoded protein is CASSLGGAYGYTF.

V is TRBV7-9 and J is TRBJ2-7; D call uncertain. The V gene lost 3 bases and the J gene lost 6 bases, with 6 bases spanning the gap. Germline assignment: CDR1 SEHNR and CDR2 FQNEAQ (reference sequence). The CDR3 loop spans 11 amino acids. The CDR3 nucleotides read TGTGCCAGCAGCTTTGGGTCCGAGCAGTACTTC. Its protein product is CASSFGSEQYF.

The genes are TRBV4-3 and TRBJ2-7; D may correspond to TRBD1 or TRBD2 (6 bases each). This CDR3 comprises 16 residues. Between the trimmed V and J ends, which lost 0 bases and 4 bases, there was a span of 16 bases. Germline-derived CDR1 and CDR2 are LGHNA and YSLEER. CDR3 nucleotide sequence: TGCGCCAGCAGCCAAGATCGAGGGGGGAGGCGGTACGAGCAGTACTTC. Its translation is CASSQDRGGRRYEQYF.

This clone was observed a single time. The rearrangement links TRBV5-1 to TRBJ2-5; possibly TRBD2 for D (5 bases). There are 14 residues in the CDR3. V was trimmed by 4 bases and J by 4 bases, leaving 14 bases between them. The germline gives CDR1 SGHRS, CDR2 YFSETQ. CDR3 amino acids: CASSAGVSGETQYF. CDR3 sequence (DNA): TGCGCCAGCAGCGCCGGGGTGAGTGGAGAGACCCAGTACTTC. Complete variable domain (other parts from reference TRBV5-1 and TRBJ2-5): KAGVTQTPRYLIKTRGQQVTLSCSPISGHRSVSWYQQTPGQGLQFLFEYFSETQRNKGNFPGRFSGRQFSNSRSEMNVSTLELGDSALYLCASSAGVSGETQYFGPGTRLLVL.

Turning to this clone: Other DNA variants within this sample encode the same CDR3. The genes are TRBV7-9 and TRBJ1-1, with D possibly TRBD1 on 5 matching bases. Trimming took 6 bases from V and 2 from J, leaving 13 bases between them. Germline V gene sequence: CDR1 SEHNR, CDR2 FQNEAQ (reference sequence). This CDR3 contains 14 residues. Here the CDR3 DNA reads TGTGCCAGCAGTTTCGACAGAGACAACACTGAAGCTTTCTTT. Translation gives CASSFDRDNTEAFF.

The V and J genes are TRBV4-1 and TRBJ2-3, with a weak D call TRBD2 (7 bases). There are 18 residues in the CDR3. Germline lookup yields CDR1 MGHRA and CDR2 YSYEKL. The V end lost 0 bases, the J end lost 0 bases, and 16 bases lay between the germline ends. In DNA form, the CDR3 reads TGCGCCAGCAGCCAAGATCGCGGGGGACAAAAAAGCACAGATACGCAGTATTTT. It is translated as CASSQDRGGQKSTDTQYF.

V and J are TRBV6-1 and TRBJ2-7; tentatively, D is TRBD1 (7 bases). CDR3 length: 15 amino acids. Trimming cost V 7 bases and J 3 bases, with 19 bases left between them. Germline loops: CDR1 MNHNS, CDR2 SASEGT. CDR3 amino acids: CASNPGGTVSYEQYF. CDR3 bases: TGTGCCAGCAACCCGGGCGGGACAGTGAGCTACGAGCAGTACTTC.

This clone appeared once. The chain links TRBV6-1 to TRBJ1-2; D is perhaps TRBD1 (5 bases). Trimming removed 1 base from V and 3 bases from J, with 9 bases in between. CDR1 is MNHNS and CDR2 is SASEGT in the germline V gene. This CDR3 has 14 amino acids. CDR3: CASSEVRDYYGYTF. CDR3 nucleotides: TGTGCCAGCAGTGAAGTCCGGGACTACTATGGCTACACCTTC.

The V gene is TRBV7-2, the J gene TRBJ2-4, with 7 bases aligning to TRBD1. J lost 0 bases, V lost 3 bases, and 2 bases had no gene match. The CDR3 consists of 15 residues. Germline loops: CDR1 SGHTA, CDR2 FQGNSA. CDR3: CASSFWTGAKNIQYF. The DNA for the CDR3 is TGTGCCAGCAGCTTCTGGACAGGAGCCAAAAACATTCAGTACTTC.

This rearrangement joins TRBV11-2 to TRBJ2-1; 8 nucleotides agree with TRBD2. The CDR3 has 17 amino acids. Looked up from germline, CDR1 is SGHAT and CDR2 is FQNNGV. Trimming removed 5 bases from V and 8 bases from J; junction bases left unmatched: 17. The CDR3 is CASSHLGLANGGDEQFF. The CDR3 region has the DNA TGTGCCAGCAGCCACCTCGGACTAGCCAATGGGGGTGATGAGCAGTTCTTC.

This chain uses TRBV19 with TRBJ1-5; perhaps TRBD1 as D (5 bases). The germline V gene encodes CDR1 LNHDA and CDR2 SQIVND (reference sequence). The CDR3 has 14 amino acids. Between the trimmed V and J ends, which lost 3 bases and 7 bases, there was a span of 13 bases. The CDR3 coding sequence is TGTGCCAGTAGTATTGGGACCGGGAGGCAGCCCCAGCATTTT. This encodes CASSIGTGRQPQHF.

DNA of the CDR3: TGTGCCAGCAGCCGTAGCACAGATACGCAGTATTTT. Protein: CASSRSTDTQYF. V and J are TRBV7-2 and TRBJ2-3; no clear D gene. V dropped 5 bases and J dropped 0 bases, with 3 bases sitting between them. The CDR3 covers 12 residues. Germline CDR1 SGHTA, CDR2 FQGNSA.